This T cell receptor (beta chain) was identified during a study of ipilimumab plus nivolumab after autologous stem cell transplantation (dated by TCRdb to about 2021). A note on the overall study: The median number of doses received by trial patients was 4 to 6 for ipilimumab and 8 or 9 for nivolumab. Patients undergoing autologous transplant for high-risk diffuse large B cell lymphoma, mature T cell lymphoma, or multiple myeloma were enrolled in the trial. The myeloma cohort included high-risk transplant-naive patients and patients relapsing within 3 years of a first autologous transplant. The intent-to-treat population of the trial was made up of a few dozen patients.

Details on this clone: It has no known antigen specificity. The input lacks base qualities; no much larger clone sits a single base away.

Library generation was performed with the immunoSEQ multiplex PCR assay. Held by TCRdb, this immuneACCESS table contains in-frame sequences only and omits some clones. Under half of the omission traces to an unresolved V gene where checked; the cause of the rest is unknown. This sample comprises some 45,000 clones, roughly 84% of them detected only once. About 0.88% of the sample comes from the top ten. Starting 14 to 28 days after the autologous transplant, patients began checkpoint therapy, which included ipilimumab at 1 mg/kg intravenously on day 1 of selected weeks. Nivolumab was administered at 3 mg/kg intravenously on day 1 of weeks 1, 4, 7, 10, and every two weeks through week 26. This Phase Ib clinical trial tested ipilimumab plus nivolumab, a combined checkpoint inhibition, as consolidation after autologous stem cell transplantation. The CDR3 runs 15 amino acids, cysteine and phenylalanine included. Only the CDR3 DNA stays, 45 bases, in frame from base 1. Sequences LGHNA (CDR1) and YNFKEQ (CDR2) are obtained from the germline V gene. Trimming removed 1 base from V and 3 bases from J; the gene matches leave 4 bases unexplained.

Findings and caveats that apply to the study as a whole: The authors concluded that, as post-transplant consolidation, combined checkpoint inhibition appeared tolerable. The authors stated that profiles of the T cell receptor repertoire, regulatory T cell phenotype and gut microbiota provided a biologic rationale for studying this approach further.

The rearrangement combines TRBV4-2 with TRBJ2-7, and TRBD2 matches 9 of the central bases. The clonotype was recovered from a male donor with multiple myeloma. The specimen comprised PBMCs, sampled in a trial of ipilimumab plus nivolumab as post-transplant consolidation. Here the CDR3 is given as CASSQGNSGSYEQYF. The nucleotides read TGTGCCAGCAGCCAAGGTAATAGCGGGAGCTACGAGCAGTACTTC.